This T cell receptor (beta chain) comes out of a study of response to subunit inactivated influenza vaccine. Trimming removed 2 bases from V and 0 bases from J; junction bases left unmatched: 5. Germline V gives CDR1 MNHEY, CDR2 SVGEGT. The CDR3 has 17 amino acids. TCRdb passed the RT-PCR reads through MiXCR, listing each CDR3 protein once. The data contain roughly 550,000 distinct CDR3 sequences, approximately 20% of them seen just once; the ten biggest clones take up approximately 2.9%. This sample also appeared in a second study, on T cells expressing NK-cell markers. This second report adds: Libraries used 5'RACE template switching adding universal primer site and UMIs.

Sequenced material: CD4+ T cells sorted from PBMCs, taken 12 days after vaccination. The sequence derives from a man aged 45-65 years who received an inactivated influenza vaccine. The genes are TRBV6-2 or TRBV6-3 and TRBJ2-1; 9 bases fit TRBD1. The CDR3 loop reads CASSYPTGGRSYNEQFF. For the CDR3, the DNA is TGTGCCAGCAGTTACCCTACAGGGGGCCGCTCCTACAATGAGCAGTTCTTC.